The sequence of this T cell receptor (beta chain) was determined in a study of CD8 T cells in ankylosing spondylitis. Findings and limits, study-wide: Disease-linked clones reportedly concentrated significantly in matched ankylosing spondylitis synovial fluid.

The germline V and J ends were trimmed by 4 bases and 2 bases, with 11 bases remaining between them. The CDR3 is 14 amino acids. The V gene's germline CDR1 is LGHDT and CDR2 YNNKEL (reference sequence). A single record per CDR3 protein comes from TCRdb applying MiXCR to the 5' RACE reads. The profile covers under 250,000 distinct CDR3 sequences, with about 10% appearing a single time and 6.8% taken by the ten largest. Details on this clonotype: Its target is unknown.

The V and J genes are TRBV3-1 and TRBJ1-2; D is unclear. Sequencing input: blood, either unsorted or a sorted T cell fraction (not recorded which). This TCR was recovered from a male donor with ankylosing spondylitis or in good health (not recorded which). The DNA for the CDR3 is TGTGCCAGCAGCCTCGTAGCCACGAACTATGGCTACACCTTC. It is translated as CASSLVATNYGYTF.